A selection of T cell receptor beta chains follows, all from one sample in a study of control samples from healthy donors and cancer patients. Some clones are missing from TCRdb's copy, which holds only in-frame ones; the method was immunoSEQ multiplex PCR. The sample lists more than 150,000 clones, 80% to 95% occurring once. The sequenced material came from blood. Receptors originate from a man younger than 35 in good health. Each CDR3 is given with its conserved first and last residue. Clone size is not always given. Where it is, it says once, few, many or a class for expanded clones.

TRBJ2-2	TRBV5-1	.	CASSPRTGGIRAGELFF
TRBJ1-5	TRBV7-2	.	CASSDRALGNQPQHF
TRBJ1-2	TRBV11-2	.	CASSLDTSMRGYTF
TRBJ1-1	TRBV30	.	CAWSPGQGSSEAFF
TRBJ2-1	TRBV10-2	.	CASSDPAAGRGKGIYNEQFF
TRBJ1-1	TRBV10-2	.	CASCRQGGSEAFF
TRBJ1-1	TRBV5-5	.	CASSHDRLNTEAFF
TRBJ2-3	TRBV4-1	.	CASSSQRGLTDTQYF
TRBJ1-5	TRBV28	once	CASSTDRLAQPQHF
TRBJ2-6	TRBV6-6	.	CASSQGSGANVLTF
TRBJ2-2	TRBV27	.	CASSLSSTPDTGELFF
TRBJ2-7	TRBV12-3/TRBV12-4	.	CASTWDIEYEQYF
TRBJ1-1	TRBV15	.	CATSARGGLNTEAFF
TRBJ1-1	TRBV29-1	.	CSAVDPRGNTEAFF
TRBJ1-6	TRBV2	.	CASSETPRENSPLHF
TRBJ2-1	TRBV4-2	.	CASSRYSGGHFNEQFF
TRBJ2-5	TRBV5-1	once	CASSLARGSGETQYF
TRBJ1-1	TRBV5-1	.	CASSLFRPIGEAFF
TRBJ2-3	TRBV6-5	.	CASKSPGSGGDTQYF
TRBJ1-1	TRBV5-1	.	CASSFPGNTEAFF
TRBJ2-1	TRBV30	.	CAWGREEQFF
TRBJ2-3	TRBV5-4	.	CASSRSGQGETTQYF